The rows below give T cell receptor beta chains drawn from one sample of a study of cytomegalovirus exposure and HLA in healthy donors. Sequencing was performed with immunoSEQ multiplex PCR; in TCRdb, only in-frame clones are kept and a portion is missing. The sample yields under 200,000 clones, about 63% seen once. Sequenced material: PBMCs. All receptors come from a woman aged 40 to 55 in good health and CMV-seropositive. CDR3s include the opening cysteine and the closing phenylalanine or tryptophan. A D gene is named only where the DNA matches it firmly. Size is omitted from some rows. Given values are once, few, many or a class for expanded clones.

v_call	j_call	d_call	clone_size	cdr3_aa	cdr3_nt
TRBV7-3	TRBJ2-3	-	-	CASSLDPGDTQYF	TGTGCCAGCAGCTTAGACCCGGGGGATACGCAGTATTTT
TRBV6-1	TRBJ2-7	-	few	CASSGHSEQYF	TGTGCCAGCAGTGGGCACAGCGAGCAGTACTTC
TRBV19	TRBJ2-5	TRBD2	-	CASSTGTSEQETQYF	TGTGCCAGTAGTACCGGGACTAGCGAACAAGAGACCCAGTACTTC
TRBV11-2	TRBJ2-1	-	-	CASSLARLVLTYNEQFF	TGTGCCAGCAGCTTAGCCCGTTTGGTCCTAACCTACAATGAGCAGTTCTTC
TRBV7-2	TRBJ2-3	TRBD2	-	CASSLRLAGGPDTQYF	TGTGCCAGCAGCTTGAGACTAGCGGGGGGGCCCGATACGCAGTATTTT
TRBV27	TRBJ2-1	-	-	CASSSGGIGYEQFF	TGTGCCAGCAGTTCTGGAGGGATAGGTTATGAGCAGTTCTTC
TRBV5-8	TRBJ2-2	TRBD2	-	CASSRYLAGGNTGELFF	TGTGCCAGCAGCCGTTACTTAGCGGGAGGGAACACCGGGGAGCTGTTTTTT
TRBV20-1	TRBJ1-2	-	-	CSASTGDGYPF	TGCAGTGCTAGTACAGGCGATGGCTACCCCTTC
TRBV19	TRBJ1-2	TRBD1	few	CASGDRGRWRGYPF	TGTGCCAGTGGGGACAGGGGGCGATGGCGGGGCTACCCCTTC
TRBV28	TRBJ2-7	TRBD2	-	CASSLRDYPYEQYF	TGTGCCAGCAGTTTAAGGGACTATCCCTACGAGCAGTACTTC
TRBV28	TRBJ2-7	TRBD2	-	CASSHRLGTSGYEQYF	TGTGCCAGCAGCCACAGACTAGGGACTAGCGGTTACGAGCAGTACTTC